Below, 30 T cell receptor beta chains from the same sample are listed, as sequenced in a study of blood T cell dynamics during melanoma immunotherapy. Time point defined: week 3, after first cycle of checkpoint inhibitor. Sequencing used immunoSEQ multiplex PCR; TCRdb keeps in-frame clones, though not all of them. The sample lists 9,500 to 15,000 clones; 88% were seen once. The sequenced sample was blood, obtained from a patient treated with checkpoint blockade. Source of these receptors: a human donor with melanoma.

This sequence joins TRBV11-3 and TRBJ2-7, with TRBD1 identical over 7 bases. This CDR3 is 13 amino acids long. Germline CDR1 SGHNT, CDR2 YENEEA. J was trimmed by 2 bases and V by 5 bases; bases with no gene match: 3. The DNA for the CDR3 is TGTGCCAGCAGCCCGGGACAGACCTACGAGCAGTACTTC. Its protein is CASSPGQTYEQYF.

The rearrangement joins TRBV7-9 to TRBJ2-7; 7 bases match TRBD1. The CDR3 consists of 14 residues. With V trimmed by 3 bases and J by 3 bases, 5 bases remained unmatched. Germline CDR1 reads SEHNR; CDR2 reads FQNEAQ (reference sequence). The CDR3 DNA follows: TGTGCCAGCAGCTTTCGGGACAGACTCTACGAGCAGTACTTC. Translation: CASSFRDRLYEQYF.

This chain connects TRBV6-1 to TRBJ2-1; D may be TRBD1 or TRBD2 (5 bases each). V was pared by 2 bases and J by 2 bases, with 10 bases between. This CDR3 is 15 amino acids long. The germline CDR1 and CDR2 sequences are MNHNS and SASEGT. This CDR3 reads CASSEPGRTYNEQFF. CDR3 sequence (DNA): TGTGCCAGCAGTGAACCGGGACGTACCTACAATGAGCAGTTCTTC.

The chain is built from TRBV2 and TRBJ2-5, with 10 bases aligning to TRBD2. Germline V gene lookup returns CDR1 SNHLY and CDR2 FYNNEI. J lost 1 base, V lost 6 bases, and 2 bases had no gene match. CDR3 length: 14 residues. In DNA, the CDR3 is TGTGCCAGCAGAAGGACTAGCGGCCAAGAGACCCAGTACTTC. The encoded protein is CASRRTSGQETQYF.

The J gene is TRBJ2-2, the V gene TRBV19; D is unclear. There are 14 residues in the CDR3. Trimming pared 0 bases from V and 5 bases from J, leaving 7 bases between. Germline V gene sequence: CDR1 LNHDA, CDR2 SQIVND (reference sequence). This CDR3 is CASSIEGGTGELFF. The CDR3 coding sequence is TGTGCCAGTAGTATAGAGGGTGGGACCGGGGAGCTGTTTTTT.

This clone appeared once. This sequence joins TRBV5-1 and TRBJ1-2; 8 positions match TRBD1. This CDR3 is built from 16 residues. Germline values: CDR1 SGHRS, CDR2 YFSETQ. The ends lost 0 bases at V and 2 bases at J; junction bases unmatched: 6. This CDR3 is CASSLAAGGLNYGYTF. CDR3 in DNA: TGCGCCAGCAGCTTGGCCGCAGGGGGCCTGAACTATGGCTACACCTTC.

This chain links TRBV9 with TRBJ1-2; D is unresolved. Trimming stripped 1 base from V and 0 bases from J, with 10 bases between. The V gene's germline CDR1 is SGDLS and CDR2 YYNGEE. This CDR3 is built from 15 residues. The CDR3 bases are TGTGCCAGCAGCGTAAGTCGGGCTCCTAACTATGGCTACACCTTC. This codes for CASSVSRAPNYGYTF.

The V gene is TRBV6-1, the J gene TRBJ1-2; D gene uncertain. CDR1 and CDR2 from the germline V gene are MNHNS and SASEGT. The CDR3 consists of 11 residues. V was pared by 1 base and J by 4 bases, with 1 base between. The CDR3 spells CASSEGYGYTF. CDR3 nucleotides: TGTGCCAGCAGTGAAGGCTATGGCTACACCTTC.

The genes are TRBV4-1 and TRBJ1-1; possible D gene TRBD1, 5 bases. Trimming took off 0 bases at V and 0 bases at J, with 11 bases between the two ends. The CDR3 length is 16 residues. CDR1 is MGHRA, CDR2 YSYEKL, per germline. The CDR3 DNA sequence: TGCGCCAGCAGCCAAGATTGGAGACAGTTGAACACTGAAGCTTTCTTT. Encoded protein: CASSQDWRQLNTEAFF.

The table lists this clone with a few counts. The chain couples TRBV4-2 to TRBJ2-2, with D uncertain. Per the germline V gene, CDR1 is LGHNA and CDR2 is YNFKEQ. The CDR3 has 14 amino acids. The V gene lost 0 bases and the J gene lost 6 bases, with 8 bases spanning the gap. In DNA, the CDR3 is TGTGCCAGCAGCCAAGAGGTGGGGTCCGGGGAGCTGTTTTTT. This translates into CASSQEVGSGELFF.

The gene calls are TRBV6-1 and TRBJ1-1; D gene uncertain. CDR3 length equals 10 residues. CDR1 is MNHNS, CDR2 SASEGT, per germline. V lost 10 bases and J 3 bases, leaving 6 bases between the germline ends. CDR3 DNA: TGTGCCACCCGGTACACTGAAGCTTTCTTT. Amino acid sequence: CATRYTEAFF.

This clone occurred a few times. The rearrangement links TRBV15 to TRBJ2-1; possible D gene TRBD2, 6 bases. The CDR3 sequence is 15 residues long. V gave up 7 bases and J gave up 8 bases, with 21 bases separating them. Germline loops: CDR1 LNHNV, CDR2 YYDKDF (reference sequence). Written as DNA, the CDR3 is TGTGCCACCAACCAACCGGGACTTGAGGGCGATGAGCAGTTCTTC. Amino acids: CATNQPGLEGDEQFF. The variable domain in full, completed from reference TRBV15 and TRBJ2-1, reads DAMVIQNPRYQVTQFGKPVTLSCSQTLNHNVMYWYQQKSSQAPKLLFHYYDKDFNNEADTPDNFQSRRPNTSFCFLDIRSPGLGDTAMYLCATNQPGLEGDEQFFGPGTRLTVL.

The chain recombines TRBV28 with TRBJ1-2, with a possible D match to TRBD1 (5 bases). Germline V gene lookup returns CDR1 MDHEN and CDR2 SYDVKM. The CDR3 runs to 14 residues. Trimming removed 1 base at V and 8 bases at J, with 14 bases between. CDR3 in amino acids: CASSLSAGRRGYTF. The CDR3 DNA reads as TGTGCCAGCAGTTTATCAGCAGGGAGGCGCGGCTACACCTTC.

The rearrangement joins TRBV18 to TRBJ1-1; D perhaps matches TRBD1 (5 bases). Germline CDR1 KGHSH, CDR2 LQKENI. The CDR3 sequence is 14 residues long. V lost 5 bases and J 3 bases, leaving 13 bases between the germline ends. The CDR3: CASSTKRGYTEAFF. Here the CDR3 DNA reads TGTGCCAGCTCAACGAAAAGGGGCTACACTGAAGCTTTCTTT.

The CDR3 loop reads CASTTRLIGGGNEQFF. CDR3 nucleotide sequence: TGTGCCAGCACCACACGACTAATCGGGGGAGGGAATGAGCAGTTCTTC. The V call is TRBV27, the J call TRBJ2-1; 7 nucleotides match TRBD2. Germline lookup yields CDR1 MNHEY and CDR2 SMNVEV (reference sequence). With 7 bases clipped from V and 7 bases from J, the junction kept 16 bases outside the gene matches. This CDR3 has 16 residues.

The rearrangement links TRBV14 to TRBJ1-5; no clear D. Germline CDR1 reads SGHDN; CDR2 reads FVKESK. The CDR3 runs 13 residues. Trimming took 0 bases from V and 3 from J, leaving 3 bases between them. This CDR3 reads CASSQDPNQPQHF. The DNA for the CDR3 is TGTGCCAGCAGCCAAGATCCCAATCAGCCCCAGCATTTT.

The chain recombines TRBV6-6 with TRBJ2-7; TRBD1 matches 11 bases. V was pared by 6 bases and J by 6 bases, with 7 bases of the junction left unmatched. Germline V CDR1 and CDR2: MNHNY, SVGAGI (reference sequence). The CDR3 runs 14 residues. Written as DNA, the CDR3 is TGTGCCAGCAGGGGGGGACAGGGGGTGAGCGAGCAGTACTTC. This translates into CASRGGQGVSEQYF.

The chain has TRBV5-6 and TRBJ2-7; no reliable D call. In germline, CDR1 is SGHDT, CDR2 YYEEEE. The V end lost 1 base, the J end lost 4 bases, and 9 bases lay between the germline ends. CDR3 length equals 13 residues. The CDR3 sequence is CASSLTDRYEQYF. The CDR3 DNA is TGTGCCAGCAGCTTGACGGACCGATACGAGCAGTACTTC.

V and J are TRBV30 and TRBJ2-3, with TRBD2 matching 14 bases. After removal of 5 bases from V and 5 bases from J, the junction contained 6 bases not matched to a gene. This CDR3 spans 15 amino acids. Germline loops: CDR1 GTSNPN, CDR2 SVGIG (reference sequence). CDR3 DNA sequence: TGTGCCTGGGAACCGGGACTAGCGGGAGTAGATACGCAGTATTTT. Its translation: CAWEPGLAGVDTQYF.

The V call is TRBV6-5, the J call TRBJ2-2; weak D call: TRBD1 (5 bases). This CDR3 is 15 amino acids long. Between the trimmed V and J ends, which lost 2 bases and 0 bases, there was a span of 7 bases. Germline V CDR1 and CDR2: MNHEY, SVGAGI. CDR3 in DNA: TGTGCCAGCAGTTACAACAGGCCGAACACCGGGGAGCTGTTTTTT. Translation gives CASSYNRPNTGELFF.

This chain joins TRBV6-4 and TRBJ1-4; 9 nucleotides align to TRBD1. Germline V gives CDR1 MRHNA, CDR2 SNTAGT. The length of the CDR3 is 15 residues. Trimming removed 6 bases from V and 5 bases from J; junction bases left unmatched: 7. Here the CDR3 DNA reads TGTGCCAGCAGCCAGGGGGGGACAGGGAATGAAAAACTGTTTTTT. This gives the protein CASSQGGTGNEKLFF.

This chain uses TRBV5-5 with TRBJ2-4; the match to TRBD2 covers 9 bases. This CDR3 region has 18 residues. In germline, CDR1 is SGHKS, CDR2 YYEKEE (reference sequence). The V segment lost 1 base and the J segment 0 bases; nucleotides outside the gene matches: 8. CDR3 in amino acids: CASSLLSSGALAKNIQYF. The DNA for the CDR3 is TGTGCCAGCAGCTTGTTGTCTAGCGGGGCCCTAGCCAAAAACATTCAGTACTTC.

The V and J genes are TRBV25-1 and TRBJ2-5; D possibly corresponds to TRBD2 (5 bases). The DNA end is a closer match to TRBJ2-7, so the J assignment may be wrong. There are 14 residues in the CDR3. Germline CDR1 MGHDK, CDR2 SYGVNS. For the CDR3, the DNA is TGTGCCAGCAGTGAAGGAGGACTTGCTCACGAGCAGTACTTC. It yields the protein CASSEGGLAHEQYF.

The chain uses TRBV11-2 and TRBJ2-2, with 9 bases identical to TRBD1. The CDR3 length is 15 residues. Germline V lookup: CDR1 SGHAT, CDR2 FQNNGV. Trimming cost V 4 bases and J 4 bases; bases outside gene matches: 4. This chain's CDR3 is CASSSPDRGTGELFF. CDR3 DNA sequence: TGTGCCAGCAGCTCCCCGGACAGGGGCACCGGGGAGCTGTTTTTT.

Note on this clone: The sample has other DNA sequences that encode this CDR3 too. This chain uses TRBV19 with TRBJ2-2; 10 bases align to TRBD2. V shed 5 bases and J 12 bases; nucleotides not matched to a gene: 18. Germline assignment: CDR1 LNHDA and CDR2 SQIVND (reference sequence). This CDR3 is 17 amino acids long. CDR3 amino acids: CASSPGGSGGLRRKLFF. In DNA, the CDR3 is TGTGCCAGTAGTCCTGGGGGTAGCGGGGGGCTCCGCCGTAAGCTGTTTTTT.

This rearrangement joins TRBV7-8 to TRBJ2-5; tentatively, D is TRBD2 (5 bases). Gene TRBJ2-7 matches the end of the DNA better, so the J call may be wrong. CDR3 length: 13 residues. Per germline, CDR1 SGHVS and CDR2 FQNEAQ. Here the CDR3 DNA reads TGTGCCAGCAGCTTAGCACTAGCCTACGAGCAGTACTTC. Its protein product is CASSLALAYEQYF.

The genes are TRBV7-9 and TRBJ2-1; 10 bases are shared with TRBD2. The germline V gene encodes CDR1 SEHNR and CDR2 FQNEAQ (reference sequence). The length of the CDR3 is 14 residues. The V segment lost 8 bases and the J segment 6 bases; nucleotides outside the gene matches: 7. The DNA for the CDR3 is TGTGCCAGCGGAGGACTAGCGGCGCTCAATGAGCAGTTCTTC. Its translation: CASGGLAALNEQFF. The full variable domain, its missing parts supplied by reference TRBV7-9 and TRBJ2-1, is DTGVSQNPRHKITKRGQNVTFRCDPISEHNRLYWYRQTLGQGPEFLTYFQNEAQLEKSRLLSDRFSAERPKGSFSTLEIQRTEQGDSAMYLCASGGLAALNEQFFGPGTRLTVL.

The V call is TRBV19, the J call TRBJ1-2, with D perhaps TRBD1 (6 bases). Trimming took off 5 bases at V and 8 bases at J, with 18 bases between the two ends. CDR1 and CDR2 from the germline V gene are LNHDA and SQIVND (reference sequence). The CDR3 loop spans 14 amino acids. CDR3 region: CASSVQQGPGGYTF. CDR3 nucleotides: TGTGCCAGTAGTGTACAACAGGGCCCGGGGGGCTACACCTTC. Variable domain in full (rest from reference TRBV19 and TRBJ1-2): DGGITQSPKYLFRKEGQNVTLSCEQNLNHDAMYWYRQDPGQGLRLIYYSQIVNDFQKGDIAEGYSVSREKKESFPLTVTSAQKNPTAFYLCASSVQQGPGGYTFGSGTRLTVV.

The rearrangement joins TRBV19 to TRBJ2-2, with a possible D match to TRBD2 (6 bases). From germline, CDR1 is LNHDA and CDR2 SQIVND (reference sequence). The CDR3 consists of 14 residues. Trimming removed 6 bases from V and 1 base from J, with 9 bases in between. CDR3 in DNA: TGTGCCAGTAGCATGGGGGGGAACACCGGGGAGCTGTTTTTT. This codes for CASSMGGNTGELFF.

The rearrangement links TRBV5-1 to TRBJ2-3, with unresolved D. Germline V gene sequence: CDR1 SGHRS, CDR2 YFSETQ. Trimming removed 4 bases from V and 4 bases from J, with 13 bases in between. The CDR3 consists of 14 residues. CDR3 sequence (DNA): TGCGCCAGCAGCCCGCGTACACTGTCAGATACGCAGTATTTT. This codes for CASSPRTLSDTQYF.